This T cell receptor (beta chain) was retrieved from a study of Ad26.COV2.S vaccination and SARS-CoV-2 variants (dated by TCRdb to the early 2020s). Study-wide context: Donors in the vaccine arm were drawn from COV1001, a multicentre, randomized, double-blind, placebo-controlled phase I-IIa trial testing Ad26.COV2.S in healthy adults. Ad26.COV2.S was administered intramuscularly at a dose of 5x10^10 or 1x10^11 viral particles, either as one shot or as two shots given 56 days apart. TCRbeta repertoire sequencing served as the tool for gauging how specific and how broad the SARS-CoV-2-reactive T cell receptors were following Ad26.COV2.S vaccination. The TCR-sequenced set comprised approximately 32 samples: about 19 Ad26.COV2.S vaccine recipients, 5 placebo recipients and 8 SARS-CoV-2 convalescent individuals. Participants in the trial were split at random into five groups of five each, receiving low-dose or high-dose Ad26.COV2.S once or twice, or else placebo on both occasions. Investigators remained blinded to trial group allocation during experiments and outcome assessment. Results and caveats for the whole study, not just this receptor: The study lacked the statistical power to compare responses across vaccine doses or regimens. Vaccine and placebo recipients had similar non-spike TCR breadth, a finding consistent with the vaccine containing only spike. Substantial breadth of spike-specific CD8+ and CD4+ T cell responses was reported after vaccination. Higher spike-specific TCR breadth was observed in Ad26.COV2.S recipients than in placebo recipients (P = 0.0014). It was noted by the authors that total T cell responses may have been underestimated by the TCR breadth and depth analyses.

As concerns this clone: What antigen it recognizes has not been identified. No base quality values were provided; no much bigger clone lies one nucleotide off.

The sample's treatment or condition label, decoded: around 19 received Ad26.COV2.S at low or high dose, single or two shots; about 5 received placebo; per-sample allocation not given. Repertoires of vaccine and placebo recipients were sequenced from samples collected on day 63 after the first injection. Between 29 July and 7 August 2020, Cohort 1b enrolled about two dozen adults aged 18-55 years at one site in Boston, USA. Ad26.COV2.S was a replication-incompetent adenovirus type 26 vector expressing a prefusion-stabilized SARS-CoV-2 spike protein from the original Wuhan strain. The immunoSEQ Assay was used to sequence TCRbeta CDR3 regions. After extraction, genomic DNA underwent amplification by bias-controlled multiplex PCR, followed by high-throughput sequencing. As for how the authors treated the data: Collapsing and filtering of sequences were performed to quantify the absolute abundance of each unique TCRbeta CDR3 region. Usable DNA was measured by amplifying reference genes present in all nucleated cells, and TCRbeta template counts were normalized to that usable DNA to estimate T cell fraction. Repertoire TCRs were annotated as SARS-CoV-2-specific when V gene, CDR3 amino acid sequence and J gene were exactly matched to a known reactive TCR set. MIRA supplied the reference SARS-CoV-2 TCR set, which was filtered for enrichment in COVID-19-positive ImmuneCODE repertoires so that public or cross-reactive TCRs were removed. Using the MIRA antigens, annotated TCRs were further analysed by specific ORF or by position within an ORF. Breadth was defined as annotated unique rearrangements over total unique productive rearrangements; depth was the summed frequency of those rearrangements. TCR breadth was compared between groups using two-sided Wilcoxon rank-sum tests. TCRdb's version of the immuneACCESS table is confined to in-frame rearrangements and falls short of the full clone set. An unresolved V gene accounts for under half of the shortfall where checked; the remainder is of unknown origin. From that table come the V and J calls and clone size; the DNA was used to work out D and trimming. Present in this sample are around 370,000 clones, 70% to 90% of which were seen just once. 2.5% to 3.5% of the sample is in the top ten clones.

The germline V gene sets CDR1 to SGHVS and CDR2 to FQNEAQ. The CDR3 covers 15 residues, taking in both the cysteine and the phenylalanine. The sequence is cut down to CDR3 DNA, 45 bases in frame from base 1. Germline trimming: 6 bases from V, 0 bases from J; junction bases outside gene matches: 5. This sequence uses TRBV7-8 and TRBJ2-7, with 10 middle bases fitting TRBD1. Sequenced material: peripheral blood, taken in a trial of Ad26.COV2.S vaccine versus placebo. This TCR was sampled from a person aged 18 to 59 who received the Ad26.COV2.S COVID-19 vaccine or a placebo. The bases read TGTGCCAGCAGGACGGGGACAGGGGACTCCTACGAGCAGTACTTC. Its coded protein is CASRTGTGDSYEQYF.